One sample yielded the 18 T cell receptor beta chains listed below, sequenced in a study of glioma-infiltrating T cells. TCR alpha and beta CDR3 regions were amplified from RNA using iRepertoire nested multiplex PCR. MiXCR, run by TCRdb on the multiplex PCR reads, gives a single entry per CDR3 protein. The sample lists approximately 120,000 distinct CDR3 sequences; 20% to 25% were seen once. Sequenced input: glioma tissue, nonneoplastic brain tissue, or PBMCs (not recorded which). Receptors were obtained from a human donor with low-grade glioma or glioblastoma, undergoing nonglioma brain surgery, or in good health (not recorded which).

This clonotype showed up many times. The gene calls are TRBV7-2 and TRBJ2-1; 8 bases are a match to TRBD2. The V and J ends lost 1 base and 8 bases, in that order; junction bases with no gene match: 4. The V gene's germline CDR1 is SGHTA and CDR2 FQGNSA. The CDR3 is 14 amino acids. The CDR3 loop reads CASSLGLASDEQFF. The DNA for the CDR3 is TGTGCCAGCAGCTTAGGACTAGCGTCGGATGAGCAGTTCTTC.

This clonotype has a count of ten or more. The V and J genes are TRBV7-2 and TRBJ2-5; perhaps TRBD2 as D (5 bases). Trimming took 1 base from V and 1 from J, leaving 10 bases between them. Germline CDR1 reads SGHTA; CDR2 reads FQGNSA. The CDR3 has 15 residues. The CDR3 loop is CASSLDAGGQETQYF. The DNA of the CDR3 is TGTGCCAGCAGCTTAGATGCAGGAGGCCAAGAGACCCAGTACTTC.

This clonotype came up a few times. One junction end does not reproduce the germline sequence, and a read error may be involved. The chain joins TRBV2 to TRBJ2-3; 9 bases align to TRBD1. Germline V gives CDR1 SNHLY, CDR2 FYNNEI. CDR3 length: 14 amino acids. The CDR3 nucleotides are TGTTCCAGCGGACAGGGGACCTACACAGATACGCAGTATTTT. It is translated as CSSGQGTYTDTQYF.

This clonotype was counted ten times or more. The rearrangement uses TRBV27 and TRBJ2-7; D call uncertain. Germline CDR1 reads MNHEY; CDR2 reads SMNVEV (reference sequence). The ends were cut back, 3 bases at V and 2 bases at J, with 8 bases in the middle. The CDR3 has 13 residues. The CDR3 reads CASSFGLAYEQYF. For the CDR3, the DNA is TGTGCCAGCAGTTTTGGGCTTGCCTACGAGCAGTACTTC.

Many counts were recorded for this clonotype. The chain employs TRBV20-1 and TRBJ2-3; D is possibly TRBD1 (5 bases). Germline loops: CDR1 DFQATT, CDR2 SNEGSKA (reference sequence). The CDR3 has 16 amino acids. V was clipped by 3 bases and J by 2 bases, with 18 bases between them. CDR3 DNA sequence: TGCAGTGCTAGGGCGAGAGAGCGACAGTTCACAGATACGCAGTATTTT. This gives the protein CSARARERQFTDTQYF.

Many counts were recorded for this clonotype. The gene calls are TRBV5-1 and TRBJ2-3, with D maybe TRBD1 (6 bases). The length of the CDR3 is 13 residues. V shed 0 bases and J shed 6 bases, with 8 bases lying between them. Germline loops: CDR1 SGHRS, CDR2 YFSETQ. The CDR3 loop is CASSLERGDTQYF. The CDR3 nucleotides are TGCGCCAGCAGCTTGGAAAGGGGGGATACGCAGTATTTT.

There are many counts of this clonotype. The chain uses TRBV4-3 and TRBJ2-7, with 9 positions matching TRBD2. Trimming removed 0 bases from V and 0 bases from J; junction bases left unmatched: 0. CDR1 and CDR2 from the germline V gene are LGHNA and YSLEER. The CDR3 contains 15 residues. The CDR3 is CASSQELAGSYEQYF. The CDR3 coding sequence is TGCGCCAGCAGCCAAGAACTAGCGGGCTCCTACGAGCAGTACTTC.

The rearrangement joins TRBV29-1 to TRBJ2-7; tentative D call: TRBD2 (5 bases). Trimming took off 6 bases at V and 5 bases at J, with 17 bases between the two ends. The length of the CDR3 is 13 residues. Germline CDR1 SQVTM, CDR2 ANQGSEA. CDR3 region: CSVTPSGRDEQYF. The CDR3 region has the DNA TGCAGCGTCACACCAAGCGGCCGGGACGAGCAGTACTTC.

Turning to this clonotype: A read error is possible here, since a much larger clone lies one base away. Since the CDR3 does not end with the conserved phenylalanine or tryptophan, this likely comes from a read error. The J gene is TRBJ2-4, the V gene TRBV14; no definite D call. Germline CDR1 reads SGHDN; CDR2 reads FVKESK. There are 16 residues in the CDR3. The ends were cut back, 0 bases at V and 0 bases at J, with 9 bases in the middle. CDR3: CASSQDGRLAKNIQYL. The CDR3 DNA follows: TGTGCCAGCAGCCAAGATGGACGTCTAGCCAAAAACATTCAGTACCTC.

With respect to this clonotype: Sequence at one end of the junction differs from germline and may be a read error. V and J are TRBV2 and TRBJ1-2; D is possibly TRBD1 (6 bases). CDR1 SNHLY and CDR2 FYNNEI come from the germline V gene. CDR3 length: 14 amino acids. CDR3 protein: CASSEAATGYGYNF. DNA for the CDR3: TGTGCCAGCAGTGAAGCCGCGACAGGTTATGGCTACAACTTC.

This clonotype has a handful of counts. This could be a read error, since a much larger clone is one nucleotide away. This chain's CDR3 is CATHQGNYGYTF. CDR3 coding DNA: TGTGCCACCCACCAGGGAAACTATGGCTACACCTTC. This chain connects TRBV28 to TRBJ1-2; a weak D match, TRBD1 (5 bases). V lost 10 bases and J 2 bases, leaving 11 bases between the germline ends. Looked up from germline, CDR1 is MDHEN and CDR2 is SYDVKM. CDR3 length: 12 amino acids.

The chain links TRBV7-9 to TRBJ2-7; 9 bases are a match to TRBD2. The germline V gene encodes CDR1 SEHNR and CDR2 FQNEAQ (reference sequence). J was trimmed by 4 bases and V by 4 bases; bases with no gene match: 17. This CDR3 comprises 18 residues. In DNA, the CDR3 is TGTGCCAGCAGCTCCCCCGGGGGTAGCGGGGGCCTCTCATACGAGCAGTACTTC. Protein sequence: CASSSPGGSGGLSYEQYF.

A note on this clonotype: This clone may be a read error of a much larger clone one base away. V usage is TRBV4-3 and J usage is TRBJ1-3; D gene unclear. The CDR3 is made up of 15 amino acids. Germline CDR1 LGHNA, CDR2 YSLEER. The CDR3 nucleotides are TGCGCCAGCGGCCAAGATAGCACAGCTGGAAACACCATATATTTT. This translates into CASGQDSTAGNTIYF.

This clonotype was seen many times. The CDR3 region has the DNA TGTGCCAGTAGTATGGGCGGGGGCGTAAACATTCAGTACTTC. Its protein product is CASSMGGGVNIQYF. This chain uses TRBV19 with TRBJ2-4, with a tentative D call TRBD2 (7 bases). CDR1 LNHDA and CDR2 SQIVND come from the germline V gene (reference sequence). V lost 3 bases to trimming and J lost 6 bases, with 12 bases between them. The CDR3 has 14 residues.

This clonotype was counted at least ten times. CDR3 sequence: CSARFQELNTEAFF. The CDR3 DNA sequence: TGCAGTGCTAGATTTCAGGAACTCAACACTGAAGCTTTCTTT. The rearrangement joins TRBV20-1 to TRBJ1-1; no reliable D call. The V end lost 2 bases, the J end lost 2 bases, and 12 bases lay between the germline ends. The CDR3 contains 14 residues. Germline assignment: CDR1 DFQATT and CDR2 SNEGSKA (reference sequence).

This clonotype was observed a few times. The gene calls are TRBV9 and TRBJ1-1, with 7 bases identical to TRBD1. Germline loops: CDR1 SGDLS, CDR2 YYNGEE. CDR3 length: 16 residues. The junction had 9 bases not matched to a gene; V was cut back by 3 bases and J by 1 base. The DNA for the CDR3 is TGTGCCAGCAGCGAGCGGGACAGCTCAAGGAACACTGAAGCTTTCTTT. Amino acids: CASSERDSSRNTEAFF.

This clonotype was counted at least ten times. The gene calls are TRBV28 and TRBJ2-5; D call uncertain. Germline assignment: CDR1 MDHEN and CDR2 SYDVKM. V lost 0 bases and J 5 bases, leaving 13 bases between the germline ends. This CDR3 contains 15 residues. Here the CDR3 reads CASSLWASPEETQYF. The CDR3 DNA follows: TGTGCCAGCAGTTTATGGGCCAGCCCGGAGGAGACCCAGTACTTC.

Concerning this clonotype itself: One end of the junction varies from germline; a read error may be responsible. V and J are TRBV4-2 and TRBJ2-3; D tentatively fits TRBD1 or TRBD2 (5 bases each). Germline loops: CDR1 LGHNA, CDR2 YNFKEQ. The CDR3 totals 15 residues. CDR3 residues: CSSSQGTEKSDTRYF. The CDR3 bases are TGTTCCAGCAGCCAAGGGACCGAAAAGTCAGATACGCGGTATTTT.